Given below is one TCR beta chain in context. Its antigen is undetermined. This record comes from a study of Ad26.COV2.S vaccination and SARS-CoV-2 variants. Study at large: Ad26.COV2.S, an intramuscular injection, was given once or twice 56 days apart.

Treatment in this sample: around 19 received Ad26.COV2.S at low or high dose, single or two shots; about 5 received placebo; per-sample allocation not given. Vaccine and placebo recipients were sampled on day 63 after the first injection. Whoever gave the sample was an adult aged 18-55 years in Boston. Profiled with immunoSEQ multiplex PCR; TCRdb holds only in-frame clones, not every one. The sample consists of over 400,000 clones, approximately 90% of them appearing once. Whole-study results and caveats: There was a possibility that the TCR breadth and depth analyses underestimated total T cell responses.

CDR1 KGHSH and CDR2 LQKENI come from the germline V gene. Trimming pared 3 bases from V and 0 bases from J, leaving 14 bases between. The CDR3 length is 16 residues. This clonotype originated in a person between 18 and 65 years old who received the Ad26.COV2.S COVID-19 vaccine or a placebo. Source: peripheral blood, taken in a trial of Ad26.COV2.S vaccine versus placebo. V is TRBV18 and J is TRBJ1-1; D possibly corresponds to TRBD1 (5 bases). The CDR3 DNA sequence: TGTGCCAGCTCACCGAGGAGGGGAGATGTGAACACTGAAGCTTTCTTT. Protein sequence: CASSPRRGDVNTEAFF.